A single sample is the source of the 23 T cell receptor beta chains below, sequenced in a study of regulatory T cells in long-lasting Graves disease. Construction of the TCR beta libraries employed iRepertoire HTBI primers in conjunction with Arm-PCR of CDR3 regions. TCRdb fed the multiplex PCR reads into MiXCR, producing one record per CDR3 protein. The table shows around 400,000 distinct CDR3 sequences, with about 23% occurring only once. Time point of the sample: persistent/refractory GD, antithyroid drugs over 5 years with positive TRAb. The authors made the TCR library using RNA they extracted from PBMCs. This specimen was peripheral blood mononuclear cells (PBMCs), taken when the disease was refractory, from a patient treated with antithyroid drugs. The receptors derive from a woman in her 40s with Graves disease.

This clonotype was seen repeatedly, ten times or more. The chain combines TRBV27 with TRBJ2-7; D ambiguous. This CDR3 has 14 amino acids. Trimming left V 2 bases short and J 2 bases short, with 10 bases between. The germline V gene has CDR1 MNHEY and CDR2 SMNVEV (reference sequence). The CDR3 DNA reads TGTGCCAGCAGTTTAGGAGTGGCCACCTACGAGCAGTACTTC. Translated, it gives CASSLGVATYEQYF.

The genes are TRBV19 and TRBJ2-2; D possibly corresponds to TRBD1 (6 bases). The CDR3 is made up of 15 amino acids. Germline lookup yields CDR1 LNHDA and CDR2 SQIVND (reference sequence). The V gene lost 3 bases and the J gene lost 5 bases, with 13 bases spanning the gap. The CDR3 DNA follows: TGTGCCAGTAGTATCATGGGGGCGCGGACCGGGGAGCTGTTTTTT. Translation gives CASSIMGARTGELFF.

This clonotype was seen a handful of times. CDR3 in amino acids: CASSPHSGKGEQYF. The CDR3 region has the DNA TGTGCCAGCAGTCCTCATAGCGGGAAAGGAGAGCAGTACTTC. The chain carries TRBV6-1 and TRBJ2-7, with 8 bases aligning to TRBD2. Germline-derived CDR1 and CDR2 are MNHNS and SASEGT. The V segment lost 5 bases and the J segment 7 bases; nucleotides outside the gene matches: 10. This CDR3 has 14 residues.

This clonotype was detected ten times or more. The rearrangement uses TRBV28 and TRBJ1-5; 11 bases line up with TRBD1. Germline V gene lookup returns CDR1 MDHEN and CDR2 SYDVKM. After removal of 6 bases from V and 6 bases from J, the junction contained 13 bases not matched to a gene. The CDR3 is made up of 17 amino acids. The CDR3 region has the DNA TGTGCCAGCAGCAATCACGCCGGACAGGGGGCAGTTCAGCCCCAGCATTTT. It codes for CASSNHAGQGAVQPQHF.

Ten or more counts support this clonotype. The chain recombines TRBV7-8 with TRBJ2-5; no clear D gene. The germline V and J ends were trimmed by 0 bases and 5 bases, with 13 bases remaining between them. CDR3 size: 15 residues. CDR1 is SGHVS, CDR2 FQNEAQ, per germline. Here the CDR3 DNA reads TGTGCCAGCAGCTTAGCGAGAATAATGGGGGAGACCCAGTACTTC. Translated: CASSLARIMGETQYF.

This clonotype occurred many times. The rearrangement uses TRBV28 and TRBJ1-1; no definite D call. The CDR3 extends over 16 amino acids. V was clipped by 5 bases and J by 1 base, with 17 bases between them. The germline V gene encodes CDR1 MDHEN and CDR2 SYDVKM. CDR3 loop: CASSELRRMGNTEAFF. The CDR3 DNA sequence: TGTGCCAGCAGTGAACTTCGGAGGATGGGGAACACTGAAGCTTTCTTT.

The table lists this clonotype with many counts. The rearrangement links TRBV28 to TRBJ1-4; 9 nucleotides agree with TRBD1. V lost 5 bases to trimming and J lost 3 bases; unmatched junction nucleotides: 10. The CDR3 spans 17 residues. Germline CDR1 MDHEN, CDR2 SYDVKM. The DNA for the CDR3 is TGTGCCAGCAGTCCCCTCTTTGGGGACAGGGCTAATGAAAAACTGTTTTTT. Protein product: CASSPLFGDRANEKLFF. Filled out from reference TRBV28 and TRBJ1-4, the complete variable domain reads DVKVTQSSRYLVKRTGEKVFLECVQDMDHENMFWYRQDPGLGLRLIYFSYDVKMKEKGDIPEGYSVSREKKERFSLILESASTNQTSMYLCASSPLFGDRANEKLFFGSGTQLSVL.

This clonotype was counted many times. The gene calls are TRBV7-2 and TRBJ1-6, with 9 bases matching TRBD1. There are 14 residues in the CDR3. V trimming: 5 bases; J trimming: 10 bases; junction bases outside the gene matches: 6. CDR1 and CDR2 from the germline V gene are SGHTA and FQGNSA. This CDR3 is CASSPTGGVSPLHF. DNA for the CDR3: TGTGCCAGCAGCCCTACAGGGGGCGTATCACCCCTCCACTTT. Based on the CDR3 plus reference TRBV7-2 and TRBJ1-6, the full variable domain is GAGVSQSPSNKVTEKGKDVELRCDPISGHTALYWYRQSLGQGLEFLIYFQGNSAPDKSGLPSDRFSAERTGGSVSTLTIQRTQQEDSAVYLCASSPTGGVSPLHFGNGTRLTVT.

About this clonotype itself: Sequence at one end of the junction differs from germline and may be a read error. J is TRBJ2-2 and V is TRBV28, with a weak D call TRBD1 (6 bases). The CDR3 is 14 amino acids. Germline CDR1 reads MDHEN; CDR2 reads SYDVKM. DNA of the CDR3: TGTGCCAGCAGTCTCGGGACACCCACCGGGGAGCTGGTTTTT. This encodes CASSLGTPTGELVF.

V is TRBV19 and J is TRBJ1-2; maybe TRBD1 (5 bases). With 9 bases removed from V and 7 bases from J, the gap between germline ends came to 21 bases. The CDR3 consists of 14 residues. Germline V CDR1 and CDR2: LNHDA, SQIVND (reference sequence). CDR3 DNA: TGTGCCAGCGAATGGAGCGGCAGGGTCTCTGGCTACACCTTC. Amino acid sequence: CASEWSGRVSGYTF.

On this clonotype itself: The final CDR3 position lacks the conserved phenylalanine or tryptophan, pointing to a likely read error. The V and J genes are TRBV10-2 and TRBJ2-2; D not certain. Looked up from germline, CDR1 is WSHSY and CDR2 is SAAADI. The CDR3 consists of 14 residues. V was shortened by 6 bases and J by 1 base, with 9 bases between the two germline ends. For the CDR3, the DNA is TGCGCCAGCAGAGGGATGAAGAACACCGGGGAGCTGTTTCTT. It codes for CASRGMKNTGELFL.

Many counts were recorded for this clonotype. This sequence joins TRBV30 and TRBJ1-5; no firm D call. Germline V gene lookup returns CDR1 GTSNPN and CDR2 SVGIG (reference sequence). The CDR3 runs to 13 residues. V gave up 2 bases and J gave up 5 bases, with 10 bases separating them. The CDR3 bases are TGTGCCTGGAGTCTACATTCTGATCAGCCCCAGCATTTT. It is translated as CAWSLHSDQPQHF.

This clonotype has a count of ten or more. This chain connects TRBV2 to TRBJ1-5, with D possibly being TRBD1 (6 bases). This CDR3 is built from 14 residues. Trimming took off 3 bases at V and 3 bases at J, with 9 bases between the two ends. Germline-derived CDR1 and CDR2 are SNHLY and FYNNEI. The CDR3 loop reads CASSDRGYNQPQHF. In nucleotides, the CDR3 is TGTGCCAGCAGTGACAGGGGATACAATCAGCCCCAGCATTTT.

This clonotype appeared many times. This CDR3 reads CASRSDGNIQYF. The CDR3 DNA reads as TGTGCCAGCAGATCAGACGGGAACATTCAGTACTTC. The V call is TRBV3-1, the J call TRBJ2-4; D unresolved. Trimming left V 6 bases short and J 7 bases short, with 10 bases between. Germline V gene data show CDR1 as LGHDT and CDR2 as YNNKEL (reference sequence). The CDR3 consists of 12 residues.

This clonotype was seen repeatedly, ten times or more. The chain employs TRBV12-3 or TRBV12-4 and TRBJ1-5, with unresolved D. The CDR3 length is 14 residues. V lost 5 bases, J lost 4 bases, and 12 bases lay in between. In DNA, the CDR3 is TGTGCCAGCAGTCAAACGGGAGGAAATCAGCCCCAGCATTTT. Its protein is CASSQTGGNQPQHF.

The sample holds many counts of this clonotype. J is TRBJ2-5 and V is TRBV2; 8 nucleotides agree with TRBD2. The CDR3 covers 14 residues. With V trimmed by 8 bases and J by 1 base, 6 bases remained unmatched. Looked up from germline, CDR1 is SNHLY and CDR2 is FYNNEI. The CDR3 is CASGVAGSQETQYF. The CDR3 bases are TGTGCCAGCGGGGTAGCGGGATCCCAAGAGACCCAGTACTTC.

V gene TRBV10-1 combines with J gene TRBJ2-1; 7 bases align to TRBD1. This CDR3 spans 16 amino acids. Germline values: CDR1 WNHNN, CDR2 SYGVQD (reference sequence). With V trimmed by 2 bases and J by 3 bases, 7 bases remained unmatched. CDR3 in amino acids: CASSESRQGYYNEQFF. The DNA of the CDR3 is TGCGCCAGCAGTGAGAGCAGACAGGGATACTACAATGAGCAGTTCTTC.

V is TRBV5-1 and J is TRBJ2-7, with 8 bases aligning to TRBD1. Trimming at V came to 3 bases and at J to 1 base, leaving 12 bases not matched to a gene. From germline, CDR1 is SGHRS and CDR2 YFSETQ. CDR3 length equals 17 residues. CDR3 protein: CASSSSWDRRESYEQYF. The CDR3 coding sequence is TGCGCCAGCAGCTCTTCGTGGGACAGGCGGGAATCCTACGAGCAGTACTTC.

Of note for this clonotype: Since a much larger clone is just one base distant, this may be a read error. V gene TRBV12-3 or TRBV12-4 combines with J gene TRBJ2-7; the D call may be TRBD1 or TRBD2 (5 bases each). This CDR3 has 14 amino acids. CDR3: CASSKDPLRDEQCF. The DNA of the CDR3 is TGTGCCAGCAGCAAAGACCCCCTTAGGGACGAGCAGTGCTTC.

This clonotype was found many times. The CDR3 here is CASSLWRGYQETQYF. The CDR3 bases are TGTGCCAGCAGTTTGTGGCGGGGGTACCAAGAGACCCAGTACTTC. V and J are TRBV6-2 or TRBV6-3 and TRBJ2-5, with 7 bases aligning to TRBD2. The CDR3 loop spans 15 amino acids. Trimming at V came to 4 bases and at J to 0 bases, leaving 5 bases not matched to a gene. Germline-derived CDR1 and CDR2 are MNHEY and SVGEGT.

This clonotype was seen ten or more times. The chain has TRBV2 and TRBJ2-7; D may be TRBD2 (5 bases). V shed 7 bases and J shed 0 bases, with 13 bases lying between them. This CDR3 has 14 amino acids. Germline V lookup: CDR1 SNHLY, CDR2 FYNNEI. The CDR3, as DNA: TGTGCCAGCAAGCCTAGCACGAGCTCCTACGAGCAGTACTTC. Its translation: CASKPSTSSYEQYF.

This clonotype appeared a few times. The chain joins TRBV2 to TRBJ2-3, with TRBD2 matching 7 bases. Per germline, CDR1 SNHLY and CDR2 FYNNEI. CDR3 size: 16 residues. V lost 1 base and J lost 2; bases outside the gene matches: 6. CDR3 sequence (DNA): TGTGCCAGCAGTGAAGGGGCTAGCGGATACACAGATACGCAGTATTTT. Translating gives CASSEGASGYTDTQYF. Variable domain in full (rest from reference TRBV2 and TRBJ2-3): EPEVTQTPSHQVTQMGQEVILRCVPISNHLYFYWYRQILGQKVEFLVSFYNNEISEKSEIFDDQFSVERPDGSNFTLKIRSTKLEDSAMYFCASSEGASGYTDTQYFGPGTRLTVL.

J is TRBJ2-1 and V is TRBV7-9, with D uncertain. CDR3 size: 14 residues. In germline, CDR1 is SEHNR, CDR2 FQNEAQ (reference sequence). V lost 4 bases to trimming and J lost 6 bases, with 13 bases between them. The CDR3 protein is CASSSSGWGNEQFF. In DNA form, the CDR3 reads TGTGCCAGCAGCTCCTCTGGGTGGGGCAATGAGCAGTTCTTC.